This T cell receptor (beta chain) came from a study of Graves' ophthalmopathy and Graves' hyperthyroidism. Beta-chain TCR CDR3 regions were amplified from RNA transcripts. RT-PCR was first run with HTBI primers, then multiplex PCR in a second round. TCRdb reprocessed the multiplex PCR reads via MiXCR and lists one record per CDR3 protein. The sample has 240,000 or so distinct CDR3 sequences; about 47% are singletons. Per germline, CDR1 ENHRY and CDR2 SYGVKD. Trimming took 5 bases from V and 2 from J; bases not matched to a gene: 5. CDR3 length equals 14 residues. This chain connects TRBV10-3 to TRBJ1-1; TRBD1 matches 7 bases. This receptor was taken from an adult man with Graves' ophthalmopathy. The sequenced material came from peripheral blood. This CDR3 is CAISIQGPNTEAFF. Written as DNA, the CDR3 is TGTGCCATCAGTATACAGGGGCCCAACACTGAAGCTTTCTTT.